A single sample is the source of the 6 T cell receptor beta chains below, sequenced in a study of cytomegalovirus exposure and HLA in healthy donors. The study ran its PCR with 60 Vbeta and 13 Jbeta primers. Assay: immunoSEQ multiplex PCR; the TCRdb copy retains only in-frame clones and omits some. The sample has 150,000 to 200,000 clones; about 75% are singletons. The sample taken for sequencing was PBMCs. These receptor sequences come from a female donor in good health and CMV-seronegative.

V gene TRBV5-1 combines with J gene TRBJ2-3, with a tentative D call TRBD2 (7 bases). With 0 bases removed from V and 6 bases from J, the gap between germline ends came to 14 bases. This CDR3 is 15 amino acids long. Looked up from germline, CDR1 is SGHRS and CDR2 is YFSETQ. CDR3 in amino acids: CASSLGRGGSDTQYF. CDR3 nucleotides: TGCGCCAGCAGCTTGGGGAGGGGGGGATCCGATACGCAGTATTTT. Full variable domain (outside the CDR3, taken from reference TRBV5-1 and TRBJ2-3): KAGVTQTPRYLIKTRGQQVTLSCSPISGHRSVSWYQQTPGQGLQFLFEYFSETQRNKGNFPGRFSGRQFSNSRSEMNVSTLELGDSALYLCASSLGRGGSDTQYFGPGTRLTVL.

In its sample, this clone was seen a few times. The rearrangement links TRBV7-3 to TRBJ2-5; D might be TRBD1 (6 bases). CDR3 length equals 14 residues. Trimming removed 5 bases from V and 3 bases from J, with 13 bases in between. Germline V lookup: CDR1 SGHTA, CDR2 FQGTGA. Here the CDR3 reads CASSPQGGEETQYF. As DNA, the CDR3 is TGTGCCAGCAGCCCACAGGGTGGCGAAGAGACCCAGTACTTC.

The CDR3 is CASSEGLAGAKEQYF. In nucleotides, the CDR3 is TGTGCCAGCAGTGAAGGACTAGCGGGAGCTAAAGAGCAGTACTTC. The chain joins TRBV2 to TRBJ2-7, with 12 positions matching TRBD2. This CDR3 is built from 15 residues. The V and J ends lost 1 base and 7 bases, in that order; junction bases with no gene match: 5. Germline V CDR1 and CDR2: SNHLY, FYNNEI. The full variable domain, with the rest looked up from reference TRBV2 and TRBJ2-7, is EPEVTQTPSHQVTQMGQEVILRCVPISNHLYFYWYRQILGQKVEFLVSFYNNEISEKSEIFDDQFSVERPDGSNFTLKIRSTKLEDSAMYFCASSEGLAGAKEQYFGPGTRLTVT.

The chain carries TRBV7-9 and TRBJ2-4, with a possible D match to TRBD2 (5 bases). CDR1 and CDR2 (germline): SEHNR, FQNEAQ (reference sequence). V dropped 4 bases and J dropped 0 bases, with 10 bases sitting between them. The CDR3 totals 15 residues. The CDR3 is CASSYDGLAKNIQYF. The CDR3 DNA follows: TGTGCCAGCAGCTACGACGGACTAGCCAAAAACATTCAGTACTTC.

This chain links TRBV27 with TRBJ2-7, with TRBD2 matching over 7 bases. The germline V gene encodes CDR1 MNHEY and CDR2 SMNVEV (reference sequence). There are 12 residues in the CDR3. V was clipped by 9 bases and J by 2 bases; unmatched bases: 4. The CDR3 is CARGGTPYEQYF. The CDR3 DNA sequence: TGTGCCAGGGGGGGGACCCCCTACGAGCAGTACTTC.

V usage is TRBV27 and J usage is TRBJ1-6, with TRBD1 identical over 8 bases. J lost 2 bases, V lost 2 bases, and 8 bases had no gene match. This CDR3 has 18 residues. Per the germline V gene, CDR1 is MNHEY and CDR2 is SMNVEV (reference sequence). The CDR3 DNA is TGTGCCAGCAGTTTAGTTCAGGGGGCCGTCGCCTATAATTCACCCCTCCACTTT. Its protein is CASSLVQGAVAYNSPLHF.